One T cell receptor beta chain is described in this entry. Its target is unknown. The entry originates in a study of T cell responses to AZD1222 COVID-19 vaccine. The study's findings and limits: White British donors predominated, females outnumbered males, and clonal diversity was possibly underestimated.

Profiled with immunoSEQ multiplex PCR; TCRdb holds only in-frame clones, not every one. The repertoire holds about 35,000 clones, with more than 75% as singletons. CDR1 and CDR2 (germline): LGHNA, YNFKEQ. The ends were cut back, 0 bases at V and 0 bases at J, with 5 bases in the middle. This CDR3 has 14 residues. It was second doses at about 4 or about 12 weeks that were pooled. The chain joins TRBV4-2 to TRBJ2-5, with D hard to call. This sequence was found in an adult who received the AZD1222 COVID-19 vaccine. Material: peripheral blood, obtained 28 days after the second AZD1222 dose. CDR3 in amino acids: CASSQEGNQETQYF. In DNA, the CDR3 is TGTGCCAGCAGCCAAGAAGGCAACCAAGAGACCCAGTACTTC.